These 17 T cell receptor beta chains came from one sample sequenced in a study of Graves' ophthalmopathy and Graves' hyperthyroidism (dated by TCRdb to the late 2010s). TCRdb shows the sequencer as Illumina HiSeq 2000. For repertoire sequencing, the TCR beta CDR3 regions were amplified from RNA transcripts. A first-round RT-PCR used HTBI primers with the Qiagen OneStep RT-PCR kit, followed by a second-round multiplex PCR, size selection and purification. TCRdb passed the public sequencing reads through fastp at Q25 and MiXCR, retaining productive beta sequences. Entries are consolidated by CDR3 protein sequence, retaining the most common genes and DNA. For this sample there are approximately 700,000 distinct CDR3 sequences; just over 40% appear just once. The ten largest make up more than 2.5% of the sample. Sequencing was carried out using peripheral blood. The receptors derive from an adult man with Graves' ophthalmopathy.

This rearrangement joins TRBV12-5 to TRBJ2-3; a weak D match, TRBD1 (6 bases). Germline V lookup: CDR1 LGHNT, CDR2 FRNRAP. The CDR3 contains 13 residues. The CDR3 here is CASSFQGWNTQYF. CDR3 DNA sequence: TGTGCCAGCAGTTTTCAGGGGTGGAATACGCAGTATTTT.

As to this clonotype: The junction shows a germline mismatch at one end, possibly a read error. The rearrangement joins TRBV20-1 to TRBJ2-7, with a possible D match to TRBD2 (5 bases). The CDR3 runs to 12 residues. CDR1 and CDR2 from the germline V gene are DFQATT and SNEGSKA (reference sequence). This CDR3 is CSAKSDSFEQYF. CDR3 in DNA: TGCAGTGCTAAGTCGGACTCCTTCGAGCAGTACTTC.

Ten or more counts support this clonotype. V and J are TRBV20-1 and TRBJ1-2; D perhaps matches TRBD1 (5 bases). The CDR3 is 12 residues long. Germline V lookup: CDR1 DFQATT, CDR2 SNEGSKA (reference sequence). Trimming stripped 6 bases from V and 2 bases from J, with 10 bases between. The CDR3 bases are TGCAGTGCGATCCAGGGAAACTATGGCTACACCTTC. Amino acid sequence: CSAIQGNYGYTF.

The genes are TRBV7-2 and TRBJ1-2; 8 bases align to TRBD1. Germline loops: CDR1 SGHTA, CDR2 FQGNSA. V gave up 5 bases and J gave up 4 bases; unmatched junction bases: 12. The CDR3 is made up of 16 amino acids. This CDR3 is CASSTLGQGRPYGYTF. CDR3 sequence (DNA): TGTGCCAGCAGCACACTAGGACAGGGCCGTCCCTATGGCTACACCTTC. Looking up the rest from reference TRBV7-2 and TRBJ1-2 gives the full variable domain: GAGVSQSPSNKVTEKGKDVELRCDPISGHTALYWYRQSLGQGLEFLIYFQGNSAPDKSGLPSDRFSAERTGGSVSTLTIQRTQQEDSAVYLCASSTLGQGRPYGYTFGSGTRLTVV.

Comments on this clonotype: One end of the junction does not line up with germline, which may come from a read error. This sequence joins TRBV11-2 and TRBJ2-5, with 10 bases matching TRBD2. Germline-derived CDR1 and CDR2 are SGHAT and FQNNGV. This CDR3 has 15 amino acids. The CDR3 DNA is TGTGCCAGCAGCTTAGGGCTAGCGGGAGACGGGGCGGAGTTCTTC. Encoded protein: CASSLGLAGDGAEFF.

This clonotype was counted many times. The J gene is TRBJ1-6, the V gene TRBV6-5; D gene ambiguous. This CDR3 has 8 residues. Germline V gene lookup returns CDR1 MNHEY and CDR2 SVGAGI. V was trimmed by 11 bases and J by 11 bases, leaving 4 bases between them. The CDR3 spells CAGTPLHF. The CDR3 DNA reads TGTGCCGGAACACCCCTCCACTTT.

This clonotype was counted many times. The J gene is TRBJ2-2, the V gene TRBV7-3; TRBD1 matches at 11 bases. The germline V gene encodes CDR1 SGHTA and CDR2 FQGTGA. V lost 3 bases and J lost 7; bases outside the gene matches: 4. This CDR3 has 15 amino acids. The CDR3 here is CASSLGQGDVGELFF. Written as DNA, the CDR3 is TGTGCCAGCAGCTTGGGACAGGGGGACGTCGGGGAGCTGTTTTTT.

This chain uses TRBV7-2 with TRBJ1-4; D gene unclear. The ends were cut back, 1 base at V and 7 bases at J, with 13 bases in the middle. The CDR3 covers 15 residues. The V gene's germline CDR1 is SGHTA and CDR2 FQGNSA. The CDR3 DNA follows: TGTGCCAGCAGCTTAGAGGGCGTTTCGGGTGAAAAACTGTTTTTT. Protein sequence: CASSLEGVSGEKLFF. Full variable domain (outside the CDR3, taken from reference TRBV7-2 and TRBJ1-4): GAGVSQSPSNKVTEKGKDVELRCDPISGHTALYWYRQSLGQGLEFLIYFQGNSAPDKSGLPSDRFSAERTGGSVSTLTIQRTQQEDSAVYLCASSLEGVSGEKLFFGSGTQLSVL.

Comments on this clonotype: Since a much larger clone is just one base distant, this may be a read error. This chain uses TRBV19 with TRBJ1-1; a weak D match, TRBD1 (5 bases). This CDR3 has 15 amino acids. The germline V and J ends were trimmed by 8 bases and 1 base, with 17 bases remaining between them. The germline gives CDR1 LNHDA, CDR2 SQIVND (reference sequence). As DNA, the CDR3 is TGTGCCAGTGGGGATGGCGGGGCCACGAACACTGAAGCTTTCTTT. Its protein product is CASGDGGATNTEAFF.

The chain joins TRBV30 to TRBJ1-4, with D maybe TRBD1 (5 bases). In germline, CDR1 is GTSNPN, CDR2 SVGIG (reference sequence). CDR3 size: 14 residues. V gave up 2 bases and J gave up 8 bases, with 15 bases separating them. CDR3 sequence reads: CAWSSSGVREKLFF. The DNA for the CDR3 is TGTGCCTGGAGTTCCTCGGGGGTTCGCGAAAAACTGTTTTTT.

The sample holds many counts of this clonotype. V gene TRBV15 combines with J gene TRBJ1-4; 7 bases line up with TRBD1. The CDR3 has 16 amino acids. Germline V gives CDR1 LNHNV, CDR2 YYDKDF (reference sequence). The V gene end was trimmed by 5 bases and the J gene end by 0 bases; junction bases not matched to a gene: 6. The CDR3 DNA is TGTGCCACCAGCTCGGACAGGACAGCAACTAATGAAAAACTGTTTTTT. Translating it yields CATSSDRTATNEKLFF.

The chain has TRBV19 and TRBJ2-6; TRBD1 aligns across 9 bases. The germline CDR1 and CDR2 sequences are LNHDA and SQIVND (reference sequence). Germline trimming cut 5 bases from V and 2 bases from J; bases unmatched to any gene: 19. The CDR3 is made up of 21 amino acids. CDR3 amino acids: CASSEDRGEPGWVAGANVLTF. In nucleotides, the CDR3 is TGTGCCAGTAGTGAGGACAGGGGTGAGCCAGGCTGGGTCGCTGGGGCCAACGTCCTGACTTTC. Looking up the rest from reference TRBV19 and TRBJ2-6 gives the full variable domain: DGGITQSPKYLFRKEGQNVTLSCEQNLNHDAMYWYRQDPGQGLRLIYYSQIVNDFQKGDIAEGYSVSREKKESFPLTVTSAQKNPTAFYLCASSEDRGEPGWVAGANVLTFGAGSRLTVL.

Ten or more counts support this clonotype. This sequence joins TRBV5-1 and TRBJ2-7; no clear D. Trimming took off 3 bases at V and 5 bases at J, with 6 bases between the two ends. The CDR3 extends over 11 amino acids. Germline V CDR1 and CDR2: SGHRS, YFSETQ. The CDR3 region has the DNA TGCGCCAGCAGCTCCCTTAACGAGCAGTACTTC. It translates to CASSSLNEQYF.

V is TRBV10-3 and J is TRBJ1-6; D unresolved. The length of the CDR3 is 12 residues. With 0 bases removed from V and 11 bases from J, the gap between germline ends came to 5 bases. Germline V CDR1 and CDR2: ENHRY, SYGVKD. CDR3 sequence reads: CAISESVAPLHF. In DNA, the CDR3 is TGTGCCATCAGTGAGTCGGTGGCACCCCTCCACTTT.

This sequence joins TRBV20-1 and TRBJ2-7; 7 bases fit TRBD2. This CDR3 region has 13 residues. The trim removed 3 bases at V and 5 bases at J, leaving 7 bases unmatched. Germline lookup yields CDR1 DFQATT and CDR2 SNEGSKA (reference sequence). The chain's CDR3 is CSASRLAANEQYF. DNA for the CDR3: TGCAGTGCTAGTCGTCTAGCGGCTAACGAGCAGTACTTC.

This clonotype was recorded many times. The chain links TRBV15 to TRBJ1-5, with D possibly TRBD1 on 6 matching bases. Trimming removed 0 bases from V and 3 bases from J, with 12 bases in between. The germline V gene has CDR1 LNHNV and CDR2 YYDKDF (reference sequence). The length of the CDR3 is 16 residues. The CDR3: CATSRERTAYNQPQHF. CDR3 in DNA: TGTGCCACCAGCAGAGAGAGGACAGCTTACAATCAGCCCCAGCATTTT. Variable domain in full (rest from reference TRBV15 and TRBJ1-5): DAMVIQNPRYQVTQFGKPVTLSCSQTLNHNVMYWYQQKSSQAPKLLFHYYDKDFNNEADTPDNFQSRRPNTSFCFLDIRSPGLGDTAMYLCATSRERTAYNQPQHFGDGTRLSIL.

In its sample, this clonotype was seen many times. The chain is built from TRBV7-9 and TRBJ1-2; perhaps TRBD1 as D (5 bases). The CDR3 runs to 14 residues. Trimming pared 4 bases from V and 3 bases from J, leaving 12 bases between. CDR1 is SEHNR, CDR2 FQNEAQ, per germline (reference sequence). The CDR3 here is CASSSLGVDYGYTF. The CDR3 DNA sequence: TGTGCCAGCAGCTCCCTGGGGGTCGACTATGGCTACACCTTC.